Sequencing of this T cell receptor (beta chain) was carried out in a study of regulatory T cells in long-lasting Graves disease. Across the study: Under 3 months of antithyroid drugs had been taken by newly diagnosed Graves' patients.

According to the study, TCR beta libraries were built with iRepertoire HTBI primers and CDR3-region Arm-PCR. TCRdb recomputed calls from the multiplex PCR reads with MiXCR, one row per CDR3 protein. Of roughly 520,000 distinct CDR3 sequences in the sample, more than 10% are singletons; the top ten hold approximately 9.6%. Study outcomes and limitations: When disease was persistent, TRBV28, TRBJ1-2 and TRBJ2-5 were the favored segments. Less diverse TCR repertoires were seen in persistent Graves' patients than in newly diagnosed ones.

J gave up 4 bases and V 4 bases, and 14 bases lay outside the gene matches. CDR3 length: 17 amino acids. Germline CDR1 and CDR2: MDHEN and SYDVKM. At least ten counts were recorded for this clonotype. Antigen: not known. The time point is: newly diagnosed GD, antithyroid drugs for less than 3 months. Construction of the TCR library relied on RNA isolated from PBMCs. A further study also used this sample, focusing on T cells in Graves' hyperthyroidism and ophthalmopathy.

The sequence derives from a woman aged 25 to 39 with Graves disease. The rearrangement uses TRBV28 and TRBJ2-7; 9 bases fit TRBD2. The input for sequencing was peripheral blood mononuclear cells (PBMCs), taken at new diagnosis, from a patient treated with antithyroid drugs. The DNA for the CDR3 is TGTGCCAGCAGTTCGACTAGCGGAAGAAGGAGGAGTTACGAGCAGTACTTC. Encoded protein: CASSSTSGRRRSYEQYF.